The T cell receptor (beta chain) described here comes from a study of T cell responses to AZD1222 COVID-19 vaccine. Study observations and caveats: Mostly white British, mostly female donors; authors suggested clonal diversity may be underestimated.

Libraries were prepared by immunoSEQ multiplex PCR; TCRdb keeps only in-frame clonotypes and omits some of them. Of roughly 65,000 clones detected, 85% to 90% appear once; the ten largest clones hold 7.5% to 9.5%. This CDR3 region has 16 residues. Germline V CDR1 and CDR2: LGHDT, YNNKEL (reference sequence). Trimming cost V 6 bases and J 5 bases; bases outside gene matches: 11. Of note for this clone: The antigen remains undetermined.

The genes are TRBV3-1 (or the pseudogene TRBV3-2) and TRBJ2-1, with TRBD1 matching over 9 bases. The TCR sequence derives from an adult in good health. Sequenced here: peripheral blood, sampled on day 0 of AZD1222 vaccination. The CDR3 loop is CASRQTGTGHNNEQFF. DNA of the CDR3: TGTGCCAGCAGGCAGACCGGGACAGGGCACAACAATGAGCAGTTCTTC.